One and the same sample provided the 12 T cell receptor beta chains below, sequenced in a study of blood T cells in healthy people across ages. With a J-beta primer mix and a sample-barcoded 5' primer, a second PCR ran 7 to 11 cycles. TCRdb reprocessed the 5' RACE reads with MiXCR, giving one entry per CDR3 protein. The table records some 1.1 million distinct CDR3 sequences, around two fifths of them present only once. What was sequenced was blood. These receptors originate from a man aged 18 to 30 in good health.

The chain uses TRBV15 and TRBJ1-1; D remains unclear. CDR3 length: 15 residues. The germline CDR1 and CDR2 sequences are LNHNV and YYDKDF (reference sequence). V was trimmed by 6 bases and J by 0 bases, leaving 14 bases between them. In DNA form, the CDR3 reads TGTGCCACCAGTTATGACGGCTCCATGAACACTGAAGCTTTCTTT. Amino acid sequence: CATSYDGSMNTEAFF.

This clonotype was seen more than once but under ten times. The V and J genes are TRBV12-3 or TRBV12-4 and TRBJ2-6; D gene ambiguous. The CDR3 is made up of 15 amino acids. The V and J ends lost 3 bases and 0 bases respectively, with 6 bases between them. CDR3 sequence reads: CASSLTLSGANVLTF. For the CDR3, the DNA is TGTGCCAGCAGTTTGACACTCTCTGGGGCCAACGTCCTGACTTTC.

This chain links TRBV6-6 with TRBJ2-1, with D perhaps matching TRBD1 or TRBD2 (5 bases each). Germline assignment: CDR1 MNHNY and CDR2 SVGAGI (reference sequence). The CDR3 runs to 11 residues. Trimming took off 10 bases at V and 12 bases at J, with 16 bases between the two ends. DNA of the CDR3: TGTGCCAACGGGGAACAGGTGATGCAGTTCTTC. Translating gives CANGEQVMQFF.

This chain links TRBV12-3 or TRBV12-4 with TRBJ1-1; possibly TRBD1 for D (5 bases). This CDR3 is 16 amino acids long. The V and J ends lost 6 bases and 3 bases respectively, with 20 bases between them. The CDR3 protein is CASRSIRGRSYTEAFF. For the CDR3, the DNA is TGTGCCAGCAGGTCCATTCGGGGCCGCAGTTACACTGAAGCTTTCTTT.

The CDR3 here is CASSTRQGAFGYTF. As DNA, the CDR3 is TGTGCCAGCAGTACTCGGCAGGGGGCCTTTGGCTACACCTTC. The V call is TRBV12-3 or TRBV12-4, the J call TRBJ1-2; 8 bases match TRBD1. With V trimmed by 5 bases and J by 7 bases, 9 bases remained unmatched. The CDR3 runs to 14 residues.

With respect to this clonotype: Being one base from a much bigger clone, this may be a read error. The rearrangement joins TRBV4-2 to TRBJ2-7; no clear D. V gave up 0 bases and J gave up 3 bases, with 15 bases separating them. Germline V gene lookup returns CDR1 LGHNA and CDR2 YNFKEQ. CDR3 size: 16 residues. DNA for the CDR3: TGTGCCAGCAGCCAAGATCAGGCAGCCGTGGACTACGAGCAGTACTTC. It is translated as CASSQDQAAVDYEQYF.

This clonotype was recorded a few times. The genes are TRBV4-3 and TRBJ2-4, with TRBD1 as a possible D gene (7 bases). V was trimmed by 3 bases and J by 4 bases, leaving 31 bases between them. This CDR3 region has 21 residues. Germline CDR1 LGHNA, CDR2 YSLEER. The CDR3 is CASSQVFGQAGTSMQKNIQYF. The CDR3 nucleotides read TGCGCCAGCAGCCAGGTGTTTGGACAGGCGGGGACCAGTATGCAAAAAAACATTCAGTACTTC.

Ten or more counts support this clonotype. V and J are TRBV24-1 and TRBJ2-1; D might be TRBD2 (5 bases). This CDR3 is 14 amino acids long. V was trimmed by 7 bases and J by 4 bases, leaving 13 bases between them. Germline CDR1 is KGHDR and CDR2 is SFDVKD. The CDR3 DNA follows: TGTGCCACCAGCGACGAGGGAACTTACAATGAGCAGTTCTTC. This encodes CATSDEGTYNEQFF.

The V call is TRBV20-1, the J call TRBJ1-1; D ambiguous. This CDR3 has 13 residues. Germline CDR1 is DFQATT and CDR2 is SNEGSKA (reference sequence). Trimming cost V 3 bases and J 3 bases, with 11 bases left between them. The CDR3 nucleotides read TGCAGTGCTAGCTGGGCCCCAGACACTGAAGCTTTCTTT. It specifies CSASWAPDTEAFF.

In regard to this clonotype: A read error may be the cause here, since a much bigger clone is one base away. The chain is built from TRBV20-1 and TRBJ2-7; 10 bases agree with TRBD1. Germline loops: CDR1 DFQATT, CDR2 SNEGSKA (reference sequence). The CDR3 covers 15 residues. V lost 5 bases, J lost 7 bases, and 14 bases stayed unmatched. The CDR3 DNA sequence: TGCAGTGCTCTTGTGGGACAGGGGTATTACAATGAGCAGTACTTC. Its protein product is CSALVGQGYYNEQYF.

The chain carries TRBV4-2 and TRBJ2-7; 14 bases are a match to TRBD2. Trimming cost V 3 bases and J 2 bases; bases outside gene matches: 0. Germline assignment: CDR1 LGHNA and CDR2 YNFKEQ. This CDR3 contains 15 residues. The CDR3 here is CASSQGLAGAYEQYF. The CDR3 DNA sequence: TGTGCCAGCAGCCAGGGACTAGCGGGGGCCTACGAGCAGTACTTC.

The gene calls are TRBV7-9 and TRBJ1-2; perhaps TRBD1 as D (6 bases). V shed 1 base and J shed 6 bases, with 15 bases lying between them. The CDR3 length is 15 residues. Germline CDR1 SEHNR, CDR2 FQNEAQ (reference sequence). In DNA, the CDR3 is TGTGCCAGCAGCTTAGTCGGTCTGGGGGCCAATGGCTACACCTTC. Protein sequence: CASSLVGLGANGYTF.